These 11 T cell receptor beta chains were sequenced from one sample in a study of T cells in Graves' hyperthyroidism and ophthalmopathy. What was amplified from RNA transcripts were TCR beta CDR3 regions. The HTBI primer set drove a first-round RT-PCR of the TCR CDR3. TCRdb ran MiXCR on the multiplex PCR reads and lists one entry per CDR3 protein. In the table there are about 400,000 distinct CDR3 sequences, 11% to 15% of which are singletons. The specimen was blood. These TCRs come from a man between 50 and 59 years old with Graves' ophthalmopathy.

This clonotype came up a few times. The V call is TRBV19, the J call TRBJ2-2; 10 bases map to TRBD1. Per germline, CDR1 LNHDA and CDR2 SQIVND (reference sequence). Trimming removed 4 bases from V and 5 bases from J; junction bases left unmatched: 1. The CDR3 contains 14 residues. The CDR3 reads CASSTGQGTGELFF. CDR3 in DNA: TGTGCCAGTAGTACGGGACAGGGGACCGGGGAGCTGTTTTTT.

This clonotype has at least ten counts. This rearrangement joins TRBV7-9 to TRBJ1-3; no firm D call. The germline CDR1 and CDR2 sequences are SEHNR and FQNEAQ (reference sequence). The CDR3 is 15 residues long. V was trimmed by 4 bases and J by 0 bases, leaving 10 bases between them. CDR3 in DNA: TGTGCCAGCAGCTGGGGAGGTACCTCTGGAAACACCATATATTTT. Its translation is CASSWGGTSGNTIYF.

This clonotype was counted many times. The rearrangement joins TRBV28 to TRBJ2-3, with 7 positions matching TRBD1. Germline trimming cut 3 bases from V and 7 bases from J; bases unmatched to any gene: 7. The CDR3 extends over 14 amino acids. The germline gives CDR1 MDHEN, CDR2 SYDVKM. This CDR3 reads CASSFRGGVNTQYF. Written as DNA, the CDR3 is TGTGCCAGCAGTTTCCGAGGGGGCGTAAATACGCAGTATTTT.

This clonotype was detected many times. The chain employs TRBV30 and TRBJ2-5; 8 nucleotides match TRBD1. The CDR3 length is 13 residues. Germline values: CDR1 GTSNPN, CDR2 SVGIG (reference sequence). With V trimmed by 6 bases and J by 2 bases, 5 bases remained unmatched. CDR3 sequence: CACGTGEQETQYF. In nucleotides, the CDR3 is TGTGCCTGCGGGACAGGCGAACAAGAGACCCAGTACTTC.

This clonotype was picked up a small number of times. This chain joins TRBV20-1 and TRBJ2-3, with D possibly being TRBD1 (6 bases). This CDR3 region has 14 residues. The V end was cut by 6 bases, the J end by 2 bases, with 15 bases between. Germline lookup yields CDR1 DFQATT and CDR2 SNEGSKA (reference sequence). In nucleotides, the CDR3 is TGCAGTGCAAAGACAGGCGTATACACAGATACGCAGTATTTT. Translation gives CSAKTGVYTDTQYF.

V is TRBV11-2 and J is TRBJ2-2, with D perhaps TRBD2 (5 bases). V was shortened by 5 bases and J by 0 bases, with 13 bases between the two germline ends. This CDR3 is 16 amino acids long. Germline V gene sequence: CDR1 SGHAT, CDR2 FQNNGV. The CDR3 loop reads CASSPVANANTGELFF. In DNA form, the CDR3 reads TGTGCCAGCAGCCCCGTAGCGAACGCGAACACCGGGGAGCTGTTTTTT.

At least ten counts were recorded for this clonotype. The chain employs TRBV3-1 and TRBJ2-3; D is unresolved. With 6 bases removed from V and 3 bases from J, the gap between germline ends came to 4 bases. The CDR3 extends over 11 amino acids. Germline CDR1 and CDR2: LGHDT and YNNKEL (reference sequence). CDR3 loop: CASRTTDTQYF. The CDR3 DNA is TGTGCCAGCAGGACTACAGATACGCAGTATTTT.

In its sample, this clonotype was seen many times. The chain recombines TRBV20-1 with TRBJ1-2, with D unclear. Germline lookup yields CDR1 DFQATT and CDR2 SNEGSKA (reference sequence). Trimming removed 5 bases from V and 0 bases from J, with 10 bases in between. The CDR3 is 13 residues long. Written as DNA, the CDR3 is TGCAGTGCTGTGGACGGTGCTAACTATGGCTACACCTTC. Its translation is CSAVDGANYGYTF.

Remarks on this clonotype: It may be a read error: a sequence one base away is much more abundant. The genes are TRBV29-1 and TRBJ2-1, with D possibly TRBD1 on 5 matching bases. The V end lost 7 bases, the J end lost 5 bases, and 15 bases lay between the germline ends. This CDR3 has 13 amino acids. The germline V gene has CDR1 SQVTM and CDR2 ANQGSEA. The chain's CDR3 is CSARDRPNNEQFF. The CDR3 DNA reads as TGCAGCGCAAGAGACAGACCCAACAATGAGCAGTTCTTC.

This sequence joins TRBV2 and TRBJ2-3; the D gene is possibly TRBD2 (5 bases). Germline loops: CDR1 SNHLY, CDR2 FYNNEI. The CDR3 loop spans 13 amino acids. V shed 8 bases and J shed 4 bases, with 13 bases lying between them. CDR3 nucleotides: TGTGCCAGCCTCCGGGGTTTCTCAGATACGCAGTATTTT. It yields the protein CASLRGFSDTQYF.

This clonotype occurred many times. A junction boundary mismatches the germline segment, possibly from a read error. The chain uses TRBV5-1 and TRBJ2-2, with D hard to call. The CDR3 runs to 13 residues. Germline lookup yields CDR1 SGHRS and CDR2 YFSETQ. The CDR3, as DNA: TGTGCCAGCAGCTTAGAAGGGACCGGGGAGCTGTTTTTT. Protein product: CASSLEGTGELFF. The whole variable domain, filled in from reference TRBV5-1 and TRBJ2-2, reads KAGVTQTPRYLIKTRGQQVTLSCSPISGHRSVSWYQQTPGQGLQFLFEYFSETQRNKGNFPGRFSGRQFSNSRSEMNVSTLELGDSALYLCASSLEGTGELFFGEGSRLTVL.